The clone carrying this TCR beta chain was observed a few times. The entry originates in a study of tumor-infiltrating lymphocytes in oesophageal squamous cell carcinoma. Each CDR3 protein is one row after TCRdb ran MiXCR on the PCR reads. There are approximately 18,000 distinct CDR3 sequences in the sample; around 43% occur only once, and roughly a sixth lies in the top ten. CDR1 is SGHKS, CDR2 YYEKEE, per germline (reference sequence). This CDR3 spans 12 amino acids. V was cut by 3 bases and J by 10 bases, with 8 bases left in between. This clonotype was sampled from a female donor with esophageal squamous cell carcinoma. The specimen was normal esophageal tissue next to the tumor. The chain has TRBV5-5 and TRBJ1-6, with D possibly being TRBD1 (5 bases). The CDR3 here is CASSWGDSPLHF. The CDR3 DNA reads TGTGCCAGCAGCTGGGGGGACTCACCCCTCCACTTT. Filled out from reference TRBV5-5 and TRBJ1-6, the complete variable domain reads DAGVTQSPTHLIKTRGQQVTLRCSPISGHKSVSWYQQVLGQGPQFIFQYYEKEERGRGNFPDRFSARQFPNYSSELNVNALLLGDSALYLCASSWGDSPLHFGNGTRLTVT.